The T cell receptor (beta chain) described here comes from a study of cytomegalovirus exposure and HLA in healthy donors. Overall study results and limits: Sequencing artifact likely explains a cluster of highly shared sequence variants. In a later analysis, productive TCRs from donors in an Asian-associated ancestry cluster reportedly carried fewer N-insertions than the cohort mean. In vitro data verified a few CMV-associated chains as specific for CMV antigens. Accurate prediction of most subjects' HLA-A and HLA-B alleles from TCR beta sequences was reported.

The study ran its PCR with 60 Vbeta and 13 Jbeta primers. Sequencing was performed with immunoSEQ multiplex PCR; in TCRdb, only in-frame clones are kept and a portion is missing. The sample shows about 120,000 clones, 81% of them seen only once. A note on this clone: No antigen is known for it.

V was trimmed by 6 bases and J by 0 bases, leaving 13 bases between them. Germline CDR1 and CDR2: GTSNPN and SVGIG (reference sequence). This CDR3 comprises 14 residues. Sequencing was carried out using PBMCs. This sequence was found in a woman aged 25 to 45 in good health and CMV-seronegative. V gene TRBV30 combines with J gene TRBJ2-3; tentative D call: TRBD1 (6 bases). CDR3 bases: TGTGCCTGCCCACAGGGATCGAGCACAGATACGCAGTATTTT. Residues: CACPQGSSTDTQYF.